This T cell receptor (beta chain) was documented in a study of shared clonotypes between healthy human individuals. Broader study findings: Estimated richness values were generally larger in naive subsets than in memory subsets. Some naive CD4 clonotypes, 4.5% to 5.5%, turned up in common across a handful of donors.

Trimming took 10 bases from V and 5 from J; bases not matched to a gene: 5. The V gene's germline CDR1 is MNHEY and CDR2 SMNVEV (reference sequence). The CDR3 totals 11 residues. The input for sorted-subset replicate PCRs was 200 ng DNA, some 30,000 T cell genomes. The protocol was immunoSEQ multiplex PCR, while the TCRdb copy is restricted to in-frame clones and leaves out a portion. The sample records 600,000 or so clones, 95% being singletons. CD8 cells regarded as naive lacked CD45RO, were positively chosen for CCR7, and omitted terminally differentiated effector memory CD45RA+ cells. This clone occurred a few times. Its antigen is still unknown.

The receptor comes from a woman in her twenties or thirties in good health. The sample comprised naive CD8+ T cells sorted from blood. V is TRBV27 and J is TRBJ2-7; 7 bases align to TRBD2. The CDR3 bases are TGTGCCACCAAGGGAGGGGACGAGCAGTACTTC. As protein: CATKGGDEQYF.